The 8 T cell receptor beta chains below all came from one sample that was sequenced in a study of PD-L1 blockade in urothelial cancer. Assay: immunoSEQ multiplex PCR; the TCRdb copy retains only in-frame clones and omits some. Of tens of thousands of clones detected, less than 95% appear once; the ten largest clones hold about 0.87%. Time point meaning: peripheral blood 6 weeks after treatment start. Specimen: PBMCs, collected around atezolizumab (anti-PD-L1) treatment. These receptors originate from a woman aged 80 or over with urothelial cancer.

This clone appeared once. V gene TRBV7-2 combines with J gene TRBJ2-7, with TRBD1 identical over 11 bases. CDR1 is SGHTA and CDR2 is FQGNSA in the germline V gene. J lost 6 bases, V lost 3 bases, and 10 bases had no gene match. CDR3 length: 16 amino acids. In DNA, the CDR3 is TGTGCCAGCAGCTTCGGCAGGGGACAGGGGGTTAGCGAGCAGTACTTC. Translation gives CASSFGRGQGVSEQYF.

The chain employs TRBV19 and TRBJ1-5; tentative D call: TRBD1 (6 bases). The germline CDR1 and CDR2 sequences are LNHDA and SQIVND (reference sequence). The CDR3 covers 11 residues. Trimming stripped 4 bases from V and 11 bases from J, with 9 bases between. CDR3 protein: CASSNRDTQHF. The CDR3 nucleotides are TGTGCCAGTAGTAACAGGGATACCCAGCATTTT.

CDR3 loop: CASSSNPREQGEQYF. The CDR3 DNA sequence: TGTGCCAGCAGCTCAAACCCGAGAGAGCAGGGCGAGCAGTACTTC. The V and J genes are TRBV11-2 and TRBJ2-7, with D perhaps TRBD1 (5 bases). The V gene lost 4 bases and the J gene lost 6 bases, with 19 bases spanning the gap. The CDR3 is made up of 15 amino acids. Germline V gene lookup returns CDR1 SGHAT and CDR2 FQNNGV. Full variable domain (rest looked up from reference TRBV11-2 and TRBJ2-7): EAGVAQSPRYKIIEKRQSVAFWCNPISGHATLYWYQQILGQGPKLLIQFQNNGVVDDSQLPKDRFSAERLKGVDSTLKIQPAKLEDSAVYLCASSSNPREQGEQYFGPGTRLTVT.

This chain links TRBV30 with TRBJ1-5; the D gene is possibly TRBD1 (5 bases). Germline CDR1 GTSNPN, CDR2 SVGIG (reference sequence). The CDR3 is 15 residues long. The germline V and J ends were trimmed by 8 bases and 3 bases, with 20 bases remaining between them. DNA for the CDR3: TGTGCCGGGACCTTTAACTCGAAGCACAATCAGCCCCAGCATTTT. Its protein product is CAGTFNSKHNQPQHF.

The J gene is TRBJ2-7, the V gene TRBV28; 15 nucleotides align to TRBD2. Germline loops: CDR1 MDHEN, CDR2 SYDVKM. The CDR3 sequence is 15 residues long. V lost 6 bases to trimming and J lost 2 bases; unmatched junction nucleotides: 2. CDR3 protein: CASRGTSGRPYEQYF. The CDR3 DNA is TGTGCCAGCAGGGGGACTAGCGGGAGGCCCTACGAGCAGTACTTC.

This chain joins TRBV9 and TRBJ2-3, with TRBD2 matching 11 bases. V dropped 3 bases and J dropped 2; count of bases not matched to a gene: 8. This CDR3 has 17 residues. Germline-derived CDR1 and CDR2 are SGDLS and YYNGEE. The CDR3 DNA reads as TGTGCCAGCAGCGCTGGGGGGACTAGCGGAATCACAGATACGCAGTATTTT. Residues: CASSAGGTSGITDTQYF. The whole variable domain, filled in from reference TRBV9 and TRBJ2-3, reads DSGVTQTPKHLITATGQRVTLRCSPRSGDLSVYWYQQSLDQGLQFLIQYYNGEERAKGNILERFSAQQFPDLHSELNLSSLELGDSALYFCASSAGGTSGITDTQYFGPGTRLTVL.

The gene calls are TRBV19 and TRBJ1-1; D is unresolved. V lost 10 bases, J lost 4 bases, and 13 bases lay in between. The CDR3 spans 12 residues. The germline CDR1 and CDR2 sequences are LNHDA and SQIVND (reference sequence). In DNA, the CDR3 is TGTGCCACGTCCGGGGTAGGCACTGAAGCTTTCTTT. Its translation is CATSGVGTEAFF.

The chain uses TRBV7-2 and TRBJ1-4; weak D call: TRBD1 (6 bases). CDR1 SGHTA and CDR2 FQGNSA come from the germline V gene. There are 15 residues in the CDR3. Trimming took 5 bases from V and 8 from J, leaving 18 bases between them. For the CDR3, the DNA is TGTGCCAGCAGCCAGGGGCGGGGGAGAGGAGAAAAACTGTTTTTT. Protein product: CASSQGRGRGEKLFF.